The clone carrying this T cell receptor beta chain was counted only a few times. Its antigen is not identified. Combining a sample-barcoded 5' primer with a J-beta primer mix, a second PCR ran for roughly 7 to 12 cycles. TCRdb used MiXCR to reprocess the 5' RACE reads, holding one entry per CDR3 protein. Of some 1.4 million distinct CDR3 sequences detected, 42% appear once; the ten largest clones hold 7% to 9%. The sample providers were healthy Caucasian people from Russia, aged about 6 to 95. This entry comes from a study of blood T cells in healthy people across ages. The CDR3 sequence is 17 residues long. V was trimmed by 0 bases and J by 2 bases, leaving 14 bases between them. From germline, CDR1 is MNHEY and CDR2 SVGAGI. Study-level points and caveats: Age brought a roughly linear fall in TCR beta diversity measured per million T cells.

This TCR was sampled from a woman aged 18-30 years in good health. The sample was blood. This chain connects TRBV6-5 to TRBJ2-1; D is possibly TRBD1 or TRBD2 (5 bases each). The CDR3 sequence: CASSYSNMGDPYNEQFF. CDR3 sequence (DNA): TGTGCCAGCAGTTACTCTAATATGGGGGACCCCTACAATGAGCAGTTCTTC.